Described below is a single T cell receptor beta chain sequence and its context. This clone has just a few counts. Its antigen remains undetermined. Base qualities were left out, and no much larger clone turns up one base away. The germline ends are 7 bases apart after V is trimmed by 0 bases and J by 7 bases. Measured from the cysteine to the phenylalanine, the CDR3 is 13 residues long. Only CDR3 DNA remains: 39 bases, in frame from the first base. From a lookup of the germline V gene (reference sequence), CDR1 and CDR2 are LNHNV and YYDKDF. Collaborating institutions collected whole blood in K2EDTA tubes following their own protocols. For TCRbeta analysis, collaborators shipped samples in one of three forms: frozen whole blood, isolated PBMCs, or DNA extracted from either of those sample types. The source of the sample is a study of blood T cell repertoires in COVID-19 (TCRdb year 2020). Background for the entire study: Samples from collaborators originated in the United States, Italy and Spain and spanned both the acute and convalescent phases of COVID-19. The prospective study material was composed of cDNA or gDNA derived from T cells, B-cell-depleted T cells, or PBMCs. Deeply sampled blood TCRbeta repertoires from subjects exposed to, actively infected with, or recovered from COVID-19 were included in the dataset. A freely available public database, intended as a resource for researchers studying the immune response to SARS-CoV-2, is where the repertoires were released. Samples came from the ongoing ImmuneRACE study (first 160 participants) plus 1,254 subjects from 6 global collaborators. A de-identified subject ID, COVID-19 status, age in years and sex were almost always included in the sample metadata. Where available, HLA class I and class II types were taken from metadata supplied by the sample provider and were not determined by assay-based typing. Study-wide conclusions, independent of this receptor: How much clinical and demographic metadata was included differed by source and by participant, and the metadata was provided uncurated.

TCRbeta CDR3 regions were amplified from genomic DNA using the immunoSEQ Assay, a bias-controlled multiplex PCR. Turning to the authors' computational methods: The number of nucleated cells in each sample was estimated from the amplification of reference gene primers within the assay. To quantify the absolute abundance of each unique TCRbeta CDR3 rearrangement, sequence reads were collapsed and filtered. For each sample, productive Simpson clonality was calculated by taking the square root of Simpson's diversity index across productive rearrangements. This is the immuneACCESS table as TCRdb keeps it, with only in-frame sequences that have V and J called. A part of the clones is gone; compared with another copy, unresolved V genes explain less than half, and the rest is unexplained. V and J calls and clone size follow that table, whereas D and trimming were derived from the DNA. The sample has roughly 76,000 clones on record, around 70% of them singletons. 21% of the sample belongs to the ten largest clones.

The chain is made from TRBV15 and TRBJ2-1; TRBD1 is possibly the D segment (5 matching bases). The TCR sequence derives from a man aged 65 to 85 with acute or convalescent COVID-19. Sequencing used peripheral blood. The CDR3 is CATSRDYRNEQFF. The sequenced DNA is TGTGCCACCAGCAGAGATTACAGGAATGAGCAGTTCTTC.